The rows below give T cell receptor beta chains drawn from one sample of a study of blood T cell repertoires in COVID-19. Assay: immunoSEQ multiplex PCR; the TCRdb copy retains only in-frame clones and omits some. The sample records about 180,000 clones, 88% being singletons. Sequencing used PBMCs or T cells enriched from blood (not recorded which). These TCRs come from a woman aged 18-29 years who had recovered from COVID-19. The CDR3 runs from the conserved cysteine through the conserved F or W. The D gene is left open where the match is weak. Part of the rows lack a size; the others show once, few, many or a class for expanded clones.

TRBV6-4,-,TRBJ2-7,-,TGTGCCAGCAGTGATACACTACACTCCTACGAGCAGTACTTC,CASSDTLHSYEQYF
TRBV28,-,TRBJ1-2,-,TGTGCCAGCAGTTTACTATCCGGGTGGAATGGCTACACCTTC,CASSLLSGWNGYTF
TRBV6-2/TRBV6-3,-,TRBJ1-1,-,TGTGCCAGCAGTTTAGGGGGTCTGGGGAACACTGAAGCTTTCTTT,CASSLGGLGNTEAFF
TRBV7-8,-,TRBJ2-1,-,TGTGCCAGCCGCGGGCATGAGCAGTTCTTC,CASRGHEQFF
TRBV5-1,-,TRBJ1-2,-,TGCGCCAGCAGCAGAACAGGGTTCGAGGGCTACACCTTC,CASSRTGFEGYTF
TRBV10-3,-,TRBJ1-1,-,TGTGCCATCAGTGATTCAGGGGCGAACACTGAAGCTTTCTTT,CAISDSGANTEAFF
TRBV7-9,TRBD1,TRBJ1-4,-,TGTGCCAGCAGCCCTTCCCGGGACAGGGACTCTAATGAAAAACTGTTTTTT,CASSPSRDRDSNEKLFF
TRBV2,TRBD2,TRBJ2-5,-,TGTGCCAGCATTCTGGCGGGGGAGTACCAAGAGACCCAGTACTTC,CASILAGEYQETQYF
TRBV27,TRBD2,TRBJ2-7,-,TGTGCCAGCGGCCTAGCGGGGGGGCCATACGAGCAGTACTTC,CASGLAGGPYEQYF
TRBV5-4,-,TRBJ2-7,-,TGTGCCAGCAGCTTCTTTACCCGTGGACTAAGGTCCTACGAGCAGTACTTC,CASSFFTRGLRSYEQYF
TRBV3-1/TRBV3-2,-,TRBJ2-1,-,TGTGCCAGCAGCCAAGGCGCCACAGGGACCGGCAATGAGCAGTTCTTC,CASSQGATGTGNEQFF
TRBV9,TRBD1,TRBJ2-3,-,TGTGCCAGCAGCGCTAGGACAGGCCTCACAGATACGCAGTATTTT,CASSARTGLTDTQYF
TRBV7-8,-,TRBJ2-7,-,TGTGCCAGCAGCTTCCGGGACTCAGCCTACGAGCAGTACTTC,CASSFRDSAYEQYF
TRBV5-1,TRBD1,TRBJ2-7,-,TGCGCCAGCAGCTTTACAGGGGTTTCGACCTACGAGCAGTACTTC,CASSFTGVSTYEQYF
TRBV7-9,-,TRBJ2-5,-,TGTGCCGGGTCCGGGACACAAGAGACCCAGTACTTC,CAGSGTQETQYF
TRBV19,TRBD1,TRBJ2-5,-,TGTGCCAGTAGTACGAGGGACAGTTCAGAGACCCAGTACTTC,CASSTRDSSETQYF
TRBV18,-,TRBJ2-7,once,TGTGCCAGCTCCGTCTCCCCTGGAGGGGGAGGGCTCTACGAGCAGTACTTC,CASSVSPGGGGLYEQYF
TRBV27,-,TRBJ2-7,-,TGTGCCAGCAGTTTTGGGACTCACTACGAGCAGTACTTC,CASSFGTHYEQYF
TRBV7-9,-,TRBJ2-7,-,TGTGCCAGCACCGAATCTCAGAGGTGGGACGAGCAGTACTTC,CASTESQRWDEQYF
TRBV27,-,TRBJ1-2,-,TGTGCCAGCAGATTTAGGACTGGAGGTGGACTTTATGGCTACACCTTC,CASRFRTGGGLYGYTF
TRBV28,TRBD2,TRBJ2-1,-,TGTGCCAGCCCTAGCGGAAATGAGCAGTTCTTC,CASPSGNEQFF
TRBV5-1,TRBD2,TRBJ2-5,-,TGCGCCAGCAGCTTGGTTTCTAGCGGGAGATTTGGGGAGACCCAGTACTTC,CASSLVSSGRFGETQYF
TRBV2,-,TRBJ1-1,-,TGTGCCAGCAGTGAAACGGGGGGCATGACTGAAGCTTTCTTT,CASSETGGMTEAFF
TRBV28,-,TRBJ2-7,-,TGTGCCAGCAGTTCCATGGCCGGGACACCGAGCGAGCAGTACTTC,CASSSMAGTPSEQYF
TRBV7-3,-,TRBJ2-1,-,TGTGCCAGCAGCCCCCAGGTGGGCGTTGGGAATGAGCAGTTCTTC,CASSPQVGVGNEQFF
TRBV18,TRBD2,TRBJ2-1,-,TGTGCCAGCTCACCGAACGGGGGGGACAATGAGCAGTTCTTC,CASSPNGGDNEQFF
TRBV5-4,-,TRBJ2-3,many,TGTGCCAGCAGCTTGGACCTAGCAGATACGCAGTATTTT,CASSLDLADTQYF
TRBV6-5,-,TRBJ1-5,-,TGTGCCAGCAGTTACTCGGGAGGGTCTAAACCCCAGCATTTT,CASSYSGGSKPQHF
TRBV5-6,-,TRBJ2-2,-,TGTGCCAGCAGCGTATCCCCTCGAGGGCACACCGGGGAGCTGTTTTTT,CASSVSPRGHTGELFF
TRBV9,TRBD1,TRBJ1-3,-,TGTGCCAGCAGCGGGACAGGCGCTGGAAACACCATATATTTT,CASSGTGAGNTIYF
TRBV4-1,TRBD2,TRBJ2-2,-,TGCGCCAGCAGCCGGGGTCTAGCGGGGGGAGTCGGGGAGCTGTTTTTT,CASSRGLAGGVGELFF
TRBV7-9,-,TRBJ2-7,few,TGTGCCGCCTCTCGGGGTGGCAACTACGAGCAGTACTTC,CAASRGGNYEQYF
TRBV10-2,-,TRBJ2-7,-,TGCGCCAGCAGGGCTAGCTGGGGGGCCTACGAGCAGTACTTC,CASRASWGAYEQYF